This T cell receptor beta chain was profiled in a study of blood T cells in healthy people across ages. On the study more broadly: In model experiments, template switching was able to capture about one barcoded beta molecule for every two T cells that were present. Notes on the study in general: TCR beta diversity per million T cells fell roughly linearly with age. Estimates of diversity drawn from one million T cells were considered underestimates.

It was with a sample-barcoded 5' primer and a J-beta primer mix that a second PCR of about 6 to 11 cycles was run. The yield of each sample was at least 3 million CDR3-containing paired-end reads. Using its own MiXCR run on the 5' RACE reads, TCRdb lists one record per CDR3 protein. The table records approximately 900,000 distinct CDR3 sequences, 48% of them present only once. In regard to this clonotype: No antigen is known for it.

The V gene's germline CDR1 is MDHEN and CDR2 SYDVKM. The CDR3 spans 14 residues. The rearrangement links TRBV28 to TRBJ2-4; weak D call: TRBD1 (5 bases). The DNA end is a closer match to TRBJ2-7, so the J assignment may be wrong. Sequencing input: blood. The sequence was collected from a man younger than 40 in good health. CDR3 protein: CASIPWGSTYEQYF. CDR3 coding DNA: TGTGCCAGCATCCCCTGGGGCAGTACCTACGAGCAGTACTTC.